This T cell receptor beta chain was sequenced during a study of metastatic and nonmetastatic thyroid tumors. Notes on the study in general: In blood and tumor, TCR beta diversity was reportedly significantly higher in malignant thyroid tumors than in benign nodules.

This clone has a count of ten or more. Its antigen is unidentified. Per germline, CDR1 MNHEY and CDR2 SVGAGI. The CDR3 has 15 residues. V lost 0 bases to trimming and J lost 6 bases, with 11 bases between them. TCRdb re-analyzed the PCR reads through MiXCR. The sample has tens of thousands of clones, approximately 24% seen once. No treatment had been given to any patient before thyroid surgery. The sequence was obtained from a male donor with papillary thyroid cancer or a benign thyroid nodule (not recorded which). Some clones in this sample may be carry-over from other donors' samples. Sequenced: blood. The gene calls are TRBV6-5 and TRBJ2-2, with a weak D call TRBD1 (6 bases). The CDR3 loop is CASSYSRGNAGELFF. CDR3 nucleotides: TGTGCCAGCAGTTACTCCAGGGGTAATGCCGGGGAGCTGTTTTTT.